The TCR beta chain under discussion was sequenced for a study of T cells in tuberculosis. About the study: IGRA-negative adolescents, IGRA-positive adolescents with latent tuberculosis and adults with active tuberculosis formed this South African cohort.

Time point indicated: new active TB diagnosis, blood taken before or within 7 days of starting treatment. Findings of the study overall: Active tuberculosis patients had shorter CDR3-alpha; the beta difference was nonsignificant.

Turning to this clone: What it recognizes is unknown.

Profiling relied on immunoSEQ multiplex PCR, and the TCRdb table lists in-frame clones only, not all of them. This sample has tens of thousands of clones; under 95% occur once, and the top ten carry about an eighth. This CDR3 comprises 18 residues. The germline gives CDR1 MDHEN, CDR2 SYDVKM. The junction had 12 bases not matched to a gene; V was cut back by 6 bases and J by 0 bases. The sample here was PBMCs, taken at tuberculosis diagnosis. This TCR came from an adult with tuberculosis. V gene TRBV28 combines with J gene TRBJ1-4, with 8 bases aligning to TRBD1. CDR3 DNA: TGTGCCAGCAGCTACCGTCCCGGGACAGGTTCAACTAATGAAAAACTGTTTTTT. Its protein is CASSYRPGTGSTNEKLFF.